The sequence of this T cell receptor beta chain was determined in a study of blood T cell repertoires in COVID-19. Study-level background: Researchers got acute and convalescent COVID-19 samples from the United States, Italy and Spain. T cells, B-cell-depleted T cells, or PBMCs supplied cDNA or gDNA.

Under the authors' procedure: Nucleated cell counts were estimated from reference gene primer amplification. The protocol was immunoSEQ multiplex PCR, while the TCRdb copy is restricted to in-frame clones and leaves out a portion. The V and J calls and clone size were taken over from that table, and D and trimming were inferred from the DNA. The data hold 100,000 to 150,000 clones, with roughly 83% observed a single time. The clonotype originates from a woman aged 50 to 60 with acute or convalescent COVID-19. Sample: peripheral blood.

The CDR3 spells CASSQLQGRGTDTQYF. Written as DNA, the CDR3 is TGTGCCAGCAGCCAACTACAGGGGCGTGGGACAGATACGCAGTATTTT. The V gene is TRBV14, the J gene TRBJ2-3; 7 bases are shared with TRBD1. The CDR3 extends over 16 amino acids. In germline, CDR1 is SGHDN, CDR2 FVKESK. The ends lost 2 bases at V and 3 bases at J; junction bases unmatched: 8.